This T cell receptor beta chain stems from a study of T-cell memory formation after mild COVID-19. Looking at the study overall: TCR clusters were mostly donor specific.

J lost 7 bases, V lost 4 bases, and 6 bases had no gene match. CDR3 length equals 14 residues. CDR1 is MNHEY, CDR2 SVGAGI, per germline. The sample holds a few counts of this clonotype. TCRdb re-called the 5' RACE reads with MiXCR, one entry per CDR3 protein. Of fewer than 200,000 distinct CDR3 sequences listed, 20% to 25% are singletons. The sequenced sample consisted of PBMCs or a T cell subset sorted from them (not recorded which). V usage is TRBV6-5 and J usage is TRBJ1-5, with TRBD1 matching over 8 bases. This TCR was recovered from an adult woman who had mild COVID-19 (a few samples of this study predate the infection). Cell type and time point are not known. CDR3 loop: CASSSRQGSQPQHF. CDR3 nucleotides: TGTGCCAGCAGTTCCCGACAGGGGAGCCAGCCCCAGCATTTT.